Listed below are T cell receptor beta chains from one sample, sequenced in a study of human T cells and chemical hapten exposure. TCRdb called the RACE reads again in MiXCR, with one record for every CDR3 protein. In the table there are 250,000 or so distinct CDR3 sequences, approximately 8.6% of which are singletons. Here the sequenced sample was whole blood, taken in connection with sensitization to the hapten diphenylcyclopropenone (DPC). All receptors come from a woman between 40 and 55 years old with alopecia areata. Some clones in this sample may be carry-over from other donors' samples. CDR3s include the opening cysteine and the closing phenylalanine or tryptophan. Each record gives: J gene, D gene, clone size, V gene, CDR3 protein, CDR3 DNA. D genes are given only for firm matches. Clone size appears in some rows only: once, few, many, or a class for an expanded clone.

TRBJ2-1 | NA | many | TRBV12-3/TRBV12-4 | CASSSQGGGQFF | TGTGCCAGCAGCTCCCAGGGGGGAGGGCAGTTCTTC
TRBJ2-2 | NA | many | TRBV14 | CASTKENTGELFF | TGTGCCAGCACTAAGGAGAACACCGGGGAGCTGTTTTTT
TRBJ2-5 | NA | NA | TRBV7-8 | CASSLGLGWERIETQYF | TGTGCCAGCAGCTTAGGTCTTGGGTGGGAGAGGATCGAGACCCAGTACTTC
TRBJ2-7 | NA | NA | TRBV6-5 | CASSYSVHGTYEQYF | TGTGCCAGCAGTTACTCGGTCCACGGCACGTACGAGCAGTACTTC
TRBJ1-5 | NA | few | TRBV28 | CASSWGQLSNQPQHF | TGTGCCAGCAGTTGGGGACAATTGAGCAATCAGCCCCAGCATTTT
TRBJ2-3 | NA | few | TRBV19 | CASRGPEQGKDTQYF | TGTGCCAGTAGGGGACCGGAACAGGGAAAGGATACGCAGTATTTT
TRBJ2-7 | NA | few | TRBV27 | CASSPLARSYEQYF | TGTGCCAGCAGTCCACTAGCTAGATCCTACGAGCAGTACTTC
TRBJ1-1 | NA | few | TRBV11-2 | CASRAGMNTEAFF | TGTGCCAGCAGAGCGGGGATGAACACTGAAGCTTTCTTT
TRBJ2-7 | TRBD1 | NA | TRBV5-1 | CASSGDRGPYEQYF | TGCGCCAGCAGCGGGGACAGGGGGCCCTACGAGCAGTACTTC
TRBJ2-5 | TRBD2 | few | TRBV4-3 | CASSQEGDGGKQETQYF | TGCGCCAGCAGCCAGGAAGGGGACGGGGGGAAGCAAGAGACCCAGTACTTC
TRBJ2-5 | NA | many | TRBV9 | CASSVSPGETQYF | TGTGCCAGCAGCGTAAGCCCCGGCGAGACCCAGTACTTC
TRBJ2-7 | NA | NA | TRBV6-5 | CASSYLSASYEQYF | TGTGCCAGCAGTTACCTCTCCGCCTCCTACGAGCAGTACTTC
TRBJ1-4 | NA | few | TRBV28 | CASSEDRRLFF | TGTGCCAGCAGCGAGGACAGAAGACTGTTTTTT
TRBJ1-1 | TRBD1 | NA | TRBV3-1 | CASSDTGDTEAFF | TGTGCCAGCAGCGACACAGGGGACACTGAAGCCTTCTTT
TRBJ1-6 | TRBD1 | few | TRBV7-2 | CASSPGGFNSPLHF | TGTGCCAGCAGCCCAGGGGGGTTTAATTCACCCCTCCACTTT
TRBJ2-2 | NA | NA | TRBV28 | CASIGVNTGELFF | TGTGCCAGCATAGGTGTGAACACCGGGGAGCTGTTTTTT
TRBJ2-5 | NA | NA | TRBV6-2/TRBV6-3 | CASSLKVAQYF | TGTGCCAGCAGTCTCAAGGTGGCCCAGTACTTC
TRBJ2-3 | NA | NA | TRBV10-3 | CAIKGEGDTQYF | TGTGCCATCAAGGGGGAGGGAGATACGCAGTATTTT
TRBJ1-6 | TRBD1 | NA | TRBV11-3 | CASSLTGTGNSPLHF | TGTGCCAGCAGCTTGACCGGGACAGGAAATTCACCCCTCCACTTT
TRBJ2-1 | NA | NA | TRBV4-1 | CASSQEGQGLDEQFF | TGCGCCAGCAGCCAAGAAGGCCAGGGGTTGGATGAGCAGTTCTTC
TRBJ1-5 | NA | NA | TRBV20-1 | CSATQDSNQPQHF | TGCAGTGCGACCCAGGATAGCAATCAGCCCCAGCATTTT
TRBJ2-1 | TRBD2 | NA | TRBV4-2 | CASSQSASGAYNEQFF | TGTGCCAGCAGCCAATCTGCGAGCGGGGCCTACAATGAGCAGTTCTTC
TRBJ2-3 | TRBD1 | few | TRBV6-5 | CASSSPGMTGGSTDTQYF | TGTGCCAGCAGTTCGCCGGGGATGACAGGGGGCAGCACAGATACGCAGTATTTT
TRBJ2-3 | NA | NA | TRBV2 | CASSEHESTDTQYF | TGTGCCAGCAGTGAACACGAGAGCACAGATACGCAGTATTTT
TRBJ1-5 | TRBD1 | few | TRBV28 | CASSLRGWDSWGDQPQHF | TGTGCCAGCAGTTTAAGGGGCTGGGACAGTTGGGGGGATCAGCCCCAGCATTTT
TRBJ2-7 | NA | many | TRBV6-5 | CASSYSTVGTGRSEQYF | TGTGCCAGCAGTTACTCTACCGTTGGAACAGGGAGGTCCGAGCAGTACTTC
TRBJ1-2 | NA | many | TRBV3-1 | CASSQGPRIYGYTF | TGTGCCAGCAGCCAAGGACCCCGGATCTATGGCTACACCTTC
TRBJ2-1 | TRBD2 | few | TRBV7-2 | CASSSIPERERFF | TGTGCCAGCAGCTCAATACCGGAGCGGGAGAGGTTCTTC
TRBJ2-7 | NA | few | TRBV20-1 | CSARDILAGEQYF | TGCAGTGCTAGAGATATACTAGCTGGCGAGCAGTACTTC
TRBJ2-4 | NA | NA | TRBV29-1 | CSVARGALAKNIQYF | TGCAGCGTTGCCCGAGGAGCGCTAGCCAAAAACATTCAGTACTTC
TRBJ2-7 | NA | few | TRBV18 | CASSPAQNYEQYF | TGTGCCAGCTCACCAGCCCAGAACTACGAGCAGTACTTC
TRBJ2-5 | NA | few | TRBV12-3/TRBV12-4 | CASRQDSSRETQYF | TGTGCCAGCAGACAGGATTCCTCGAGGGAGACCCAGTACTTC
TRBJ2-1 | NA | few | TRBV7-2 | CASSPDLEQFF | TGTGCCAGCAGCCCTGACCTTGAGCAGTTCTTC
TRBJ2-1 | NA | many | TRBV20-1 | CSAHSLSYNEQFF | TGCAGTGCTCATAGCCTCTCCTACAATGAGCAGTTCTTC
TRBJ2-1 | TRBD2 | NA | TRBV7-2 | CASSLNLAGGYNEQFF | TGTGCCAGCAGCCTAAACCTAGCGGGAGGCTACAATGAGCAGTTCTTC
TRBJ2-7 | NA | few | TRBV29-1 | CSVRSGSSSGDEQYF | TGCAGCGTCCGGTCGGGCAGTTCCTCCGGGGATGAGCAGTACTTC
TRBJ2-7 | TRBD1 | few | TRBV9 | CASSGGGSPSYEQYF | TGTGCCAGCAGCGGAGGGGGCTCTCCCTCCTACGAGCAGTACTTC
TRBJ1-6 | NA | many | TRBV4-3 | CASSQDQVNGSPLHF | TGCGCCAGCAGCCAAGATCAGGTTAACGGTTCACCCCTCCACTTT
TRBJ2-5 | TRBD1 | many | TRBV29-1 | CSGGQGGAYQETQYF | TGCAGCGGGGGACAGGGAGGAGCGTACCAAGAGACCCAGTACTTC
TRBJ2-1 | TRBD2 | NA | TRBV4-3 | CASSQDPGSGKYNEQFF | TGCGCCAGCAGCCAAGACCCTGGCAGCGGGAAATACAATGAGCAGTTCTTC
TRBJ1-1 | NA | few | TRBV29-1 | CSVVQVLNTEAFF | TGCAGCGTTGTTCAGGTGTTGAACACTGAAGCTTTCTTT
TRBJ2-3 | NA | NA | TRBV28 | CASISWEGTDTQYF | TGTGCCAGCATCTCCTGGGAGGGCACAGATACGCAGTATTTT
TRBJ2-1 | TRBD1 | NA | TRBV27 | CASSLSPWTGGSYNEQFF | TGTGCCAGCAGCCTCTCGCCCTGGACAGGGGGCTCCTACAATGAGCAGTTCTTC
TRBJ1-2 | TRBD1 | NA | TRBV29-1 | CSVRTGGSYGYTF | TGCAGCGTTCGGACAGGGGGCAGCTATGGCTACACCTTC
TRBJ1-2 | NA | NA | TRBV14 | CASSQFGRRHYGYTF | TGTGCCAGCAGCCAATTTGGGCGTCGTCACTATGGCTACACCTTC
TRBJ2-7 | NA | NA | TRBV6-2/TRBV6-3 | CASSYPGTLSYEQYF | TGTGCCAGCAGTTACCCCGGGACCCTATCCTACGAGCAGTACTTC
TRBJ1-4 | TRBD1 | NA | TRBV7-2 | CASSWGAGGAGEKLFF | TGTGCCAGCAGCTGGGGGGCAGGGGGCGCGGGTGAAAAACTGTTTTTT
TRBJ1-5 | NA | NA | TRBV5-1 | CASSLTGFDQPQHF | TGCGCCAGCAGTTTGACAGGTTTCGATCAGCCCCAGCATTTT
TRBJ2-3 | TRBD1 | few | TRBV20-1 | CSTIPDRGPRLDTQYF | TGCAGTACAATCCCCGACAGGGGGCCCCGGCTAGATACGCAGTATTTT
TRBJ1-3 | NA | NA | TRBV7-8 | CASSLEYRAGNTIYF | TGTGCCAGCAGCTTAGAATACAGGGCTGGAAACACCATATATTTT
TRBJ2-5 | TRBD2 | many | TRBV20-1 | CSASGLEGETQYF | TGCAGTGCTAGCGGACTAGAGGGAGAGACCCAGTACTTC
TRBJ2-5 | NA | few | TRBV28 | CASSPFGSIIETQYF | TGTGCCAGCAGTCCCTTTGGAAGTATCATAGAGACCCAGTACTTC
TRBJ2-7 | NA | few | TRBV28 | CASKVLGGAYEQYF | TGTGCCAGCAAGGTTCTCGGGGGAGCCTACGAGCAGTACTTC
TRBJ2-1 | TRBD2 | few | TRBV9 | CASNLAGGPDEQFF | TGTGCCAGTAATTTAGCGGGAGGGCCCGATGAGCAGTTCTTC
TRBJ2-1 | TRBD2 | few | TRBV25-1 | CASSQAGRHEQFF | TGTGCCAGCAGCCAAGCGGGAAGACATGAGCAGTTCTTC
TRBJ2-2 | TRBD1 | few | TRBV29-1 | CSVGTGANTGELFF | TGCAGCGTCGGGACAGGGGCCAACACCGGGGAGCTGTTTTTT
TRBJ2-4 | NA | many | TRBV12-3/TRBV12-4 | CASSFSENIQYF | TGTGCCAGCAGTTTTTCGGAAAACATTCAGTACTTC
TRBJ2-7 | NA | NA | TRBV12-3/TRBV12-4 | CASSSTSTYEQYF | TGTGCCAGCAGTTCAACTAGCACCTACGAGCAGTACTTC
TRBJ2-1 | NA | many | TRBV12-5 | CASVGEQFF | TGTGCTAGTGTGGGTGAGCAGTTCTTC
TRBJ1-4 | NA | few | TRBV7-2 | CASSLQEKLFF | TGTGCCAGCAGCTTGCAAGAAAAACTGTTTTTT